The table lists the clone carrying this T cell receptor beta chain with many counts. The antigen is undetermined. This specimen belongs to a study of breast tumors, draining lymph nodes, adjacent tissues. General study findings and limits: Data only fit, rather than demonstrated, lymph node origin of most tumor T cells. Compared with lymph nodes, tumors were less diverse; compared with nontumor tissue, more. Findings are consistent with lymph node origin and intratumoral expansion of most tumor T cells. Tumor and nontumor repertoires were significantly more similar in luminal-like than in basal-like breast cancer.

V dropped 3 bases and J dropped 15 bases, with 22 bases sitting between them. The germline CDR1 and CDR2 sequences are SGHTS and YDEGEE. CDR3 length: 14 amino acids. A single record per CDR3 protein comes from TCRdb applying MiXCR to the multiplex PCR reads. The top ten clones hold roughly 17% of a sample with roughly 16,000 distinct CDR3 sequences, 40% to 60% of them seen once. The sequencing input was tumor-adjacent breast tissue. The V and J genes are TRBV5-8 and TRBJ2-4; D might be TRBD2 (6 bases). The source is a female donor with breast cancer. Some clones in this sample may be carry-over from other donors' samples. The CDR3 sequence: CASSSGTSRNSLYF. The CDR3 DNA sequence: TGTGCCAGCAGCTCCGGGACTTCGCGAAATTCTTTGTACTTC.